This T cell receptor beta chain was recovered during a study of identical twins listed by TCRdb under 2016. Regarding the research as a whole: To test whether fetal clonotypes persist, this study deep-sequenced TCR alpha and beta repertoires from monozygotic twins, from unrelated adults of various ages, and from cord blood. To rule out contamination, replicate twin experiments were performed at different times with different library preparation protocols. Findings and caveats that apply to the study as a whole: Invariant T cells such as MAIT and iNKT could partly confound zero-insertion analyses, though diverse VJ usage argued against this for most clonotypes. In beta out-of-frame sequences, excess twin sharing was weaker, because having fewer shared sequences lowered the signal-to-noise ratio. In monozygotic twins, recombination models systematically underestimated out-of-frame TCR alpha sharing, but the models matched the sharing seen between unrelated individuals. Abundant cord blood beta clonotypes had fewer insertions, young adult naive repertoires showed a similar but weaker trend, and memory repertoires showed no such trend. Out-of-frame TCR alpha sequences shared between twins showed an excess of low generation-probability sequences compared with coincidental sharing between unrelated individuals. Conclusions relied on cross-sectional statistical analysis, since the same donors could not be followed over many years.

Library preparation was by 5' RACE. The listed sequencing device is Illumina HiSeq 2000. A universal primer binding site was added through template switching, and the final cDNA carried a unique molecular identifier so that TCR cDNA molecules could be counted accurately. First-strand cDNA for TCR alpha and beta chains was synthesized from specific primers in the conserved constant-segment region. Each cDNA library was double barcoded, with a SMART-Mk sample barcode plus Illumina barcodes, to control for contamination. TruSeq adapter sequences, together with Illumina sample barcodes, were added in two successive PCR steps. Sequencing of the TCR alpha and beta cDNA libraries was done on the Illumina HiSeq platform using custom primers. Per the source publication's procedure: Unique molecular identifiers were extracted from raw reads with MiGEC, and CDR3 positions were determined with MiXCR. For each individual, recombination models were inferred using an EM algorithm with the repgenHMM and IGoR tools. Shared clonotypes were analyzed with the tcR package in R, and sharing was normalized by the product of cloneset sizes. To study raw recombination free of thymic and clonal selection effects, out-of-frame nonproductive sequences were analyzed. The public sequencing data were trimmed at Q25 with fastp and processed into clonotypes with MiXCR by TCRdb, which kept only in-frame beta chains. Duplicate CDR3 protein sequences are folded into a single record with the most common DNA and genes. TCRdb's processing, not the authors', yielded these V and J calls. The sample table records over 250,000 distinct CDR3 sequences; 8% to 9.5% of these occur just once. 6% to 8.5% of the sample comes from the top ten.

The CDR3 sequence holds 16 residues, the cysteine and phenylalanine included. Only the CDR3 DNA is retained, 48 bases long and in frame from the first base. The germline V gene provides CDR1 MNHEY and CDR2 SVGAGI. V loses 0 bases, J loses 3 bases, and the germline ends lie 15 bases apart. Every donor was a healthy Caucasian. The twin cohort consisted of three pairs of female monozygotic twins, all aged about 18 to 29 years. CD4+ and CD8+ T cell populations were isolated with positive isolation kits from Invitrogen. This clonotype was found a few times. Its antigen has not been determined. No per-base quality is available; no much larger clone lies one base away. The sample also formed part of further work on yellow fever vaccine responses in identical twins. From that second study: The T cell response to vaccination in identical twins was reported by the authors to appear partly convergent and partly personalized. The study precisely tracked vaccine-responding T cell clones in identical twins.

The chain links TRBV6-5 with TRBJ2-7; TRBD1 might be the D gene, on 5 matching bases. Specimen: CD8+ T cells sorted from blood. This TCR came from a woman under 30 in good health. The CDR3 corresponds to CASSYSPPPTDYEQYF. The bases are TGTGCCAGCAGTTACTCGCCACCACCGACAGACTACGAGCAGTACTTC.